The sample holds many counts of the clone carrying this T cell receptor (beta chain). The CDR3 is made up of 18 amino acids. Germline V gene lookup returns CDR1 SGHNT and CDR2 YENEEA. V lost 1 base to trimming and J lost 7 bases; unmatched junction nucleotides: 9. There were TCR beta CDR3 regions amplified from RNA transcripts. The TCR CDR3 was amplified in a first-round RT-PCR using the HTBI primer set. TCRdb re-derived calls from the multiplex PCR reads in MiXCR, one entry per CDR3 protein. The sample yields about 500,000 distinct CDR3 sequences, roughly an eighth seen once. Hyperthyroidism patients were newly diagnosed, had disease duration under 2 months, and were aged 18 to 65 years. The study based diagnoses on clinical symptoms, serum thyroxine and TRAb, thyroid ultrasound and orbital computed tomography. This entry is derived from a study of T cells in Graves' hyperthyroidism and ophthalmopathy.

The sequence was collected from a woman between 18 and 30 years old with Graves' hyperthyroidism. The chain combines TRBV11-3 with TRBJ2-1; 14 nucleotides agree with TRBD2. Input material: blood. The CDR3 DNA reads as TGTGCCAGCAGCTTAGTTTCGGGACTAGCGGGAGTAAGGAATGAGCAGTTCTTC. Residues: CASSLVSGLAGVRNEQFF. The full variable domain, its missing parts supplied by reference TRBV11-3 and TRBJ2-1, is EAGVVQSPRYKIIEKKQPVAFWCNPISGHNTLYWYLQNLGQGPELLIRYENEEAVDDSQLPKDRFSAERLKGVDSTLKIQPAELGDSAVYLCASSLVSGLAGVRNEQFFGPGTRLTVL.